This T cell receptor beta chain is from a study of T cell responses to AZD1222 COVID-19 vaccine. TCRdb's copy holds only in-frame clones and misses some; the assay was immunoSEQ multiplex PCR. The table includes about 120,000 clones, roughly nine tenths detected once. In regard to this clone: What it binds is not known.

Whole-study results and caveats: Repertoire samples came only from after the peak T cell response.

This CDR3 has 15 amino acids. V lost 3 bases and J lost 0, with 12 bases in between. Germline lookup yields CDR1 SGDLS and CDR2 YYNGEE. The source was peripheral blood, collected on day 0 of AZD1222 vaccination. The clonotype comes from an adult in good health. V and J are TRBV9 and TRBJ1-1; D uncertain. CDR3 DNA: TGTGCCAGCAGCGCCGACGGCACCATGAACACTGAAGCTTTCTTT. Its translation: CASSADGTMNTEAFF.